The clone carrying this TCR beta chain was seen a few times. Template material for amplifying TCR beta CDR3 regions consisted of RNA transcripts. HTBI primers were the set used in a first-round RT-PCR of the TCR CDR3. In TCRdb, the multiplex PCR reads were re-called with MiXCR into one record per CDR3 protein. The sample has some 620,000 distinct CDR3 sequences; about 16% are singletons. The record originates from a study of T cells in Graves' hyperthyroidism and ophthalmopathy. The CDR3 extends over 13 amino acids. Germline CDR1 and CDR2: SGHTA and FQGTGA. The V and J ends lost 4 bases and 4 bases respectively, with 7 bases between them.

Sequenced: blood. This TCR came from a woman between 25 and 40 years old with Graves' hyperthyroidism. This chain links TRBV7-3 with TRBJ2-2; D call uncertain. The CDR3 DNA sequence: TGTGCCAGCAGCTCCTGGGGCACCGGGGAGCTGTTTTTT. Translation gives CASSSWGTGELFF. The full variable domain, rest sourced from reference TRBV7-3 and TRBJ2-2, is GAGVSQTPSNKVTEKGKYVELRCDPISGHTALYWYRQSLGQGPEFLIYFQGTGAADDSGLPNDRFFAVRPEGSVSTLKIQRTERGDSAVYLCASSSWGTGELFFGEGSRLTVL.